A selection of T cell receptor beta chains follows, all from one sample in a study of T-cell memory formation after mild COVID-19. TCRdb reanalysed the 5' RACE reads using MiXCR and keeps one entry per CDR3 protein. The data contain about 290,000 distinct CDR3 sequences, 15% to 20% of them singletons. Specimen: PBMCs or a T cell subset sorted from them (not recorded which). Source of these receptors: a young man who had mild COVID-19 (a few samples of this study predate the infection). Cell type and time point are not known. Both conserved end residues are part of each CDR3. A D gene is named only where the DNA matches it firmly. Only some rows state a clone size, as once, few, many or a class for expanded clones.

>TRBJ2-5|TRBV20-1|-|many
CSARSPSSRSGTQYF
TGCAGTGCTAGATCTCCTAGCTCTCGATCTGGGACCCAGTACTTC
>TRBJ2-2|TRBV24-1|TRBD1|-
CATSEHQGQGGAGELFF
TGTGCCACCAGTGAGCACCAGGGACAGGGGGGAGCCGGGGAGCTGTTTTTT
>TRBJ2-5|TRBV11-1|-|many
CASSLQGYQETQYF
TGTGCCAGCAGCTTACAGGGATACCAAGAGACCCAGTACTTC
>TRBJ1-2|TRBV12-3/TRBV12-4|-|-
CASFFGGGDGYTF
TGTGCCAGCTTCTTTGGGGGAGGGGACGGCTACACCTTC
>TRBJ1-1|TRBV12-3/TRBV12-4|-|many
CASTEIVGSEAFF
TGTGCCAGCACCGAGATCGTCGGGAGTGAAGCTTTCTTT
>TRBJ2-5|TRBV5-1|-|few
CASSAGTPGTKETQYF
TGCGCCAGCAGCGCTGGGACGCCCGGTACAAAAGAGACCCAGTACTTC
>TRBJ1-2|TRBV5-1|TRBD1|many
CASSLVGTGKDGYTF
TGCGCCAGCAGCTTGGTCGGGACAGGGAAAGACGGCTACACCTTC
>TRBJ2-3|TRBV6-5|-|-
CASSWGGTTDTQYF
TGTGCCAGCAGTTGGGGAGGCACCACAGATACGCAGTATTTT
>TRBJ2-5|TRBV3-1|TRBD1|few
CASSRTGTGVETQYF
TGTGCCAGCAGCCGTACCGGGACAGGGGTAGAGACCCAGTACTTC
>TRBJ2-1|TRBV20-1|TRBD2|few
CSATGGFPGSEQFF
TGCAGTGCTACGGGAGGCTTTCCGGGCAGTGAGCAGTTCTTC
>TRBJ1-1|TRBV7-3|-|few
CASSLRAGSTEAFF
TGTGCCAGCAGCTTACGTGCGGGTAGCACTGAAGCTTTCTTT
>TRBJ2-7|TRBV27|-|-
CASSPSTGAFEQYF
TGTGCCAGCAGTCCCTCGACAGGTGCGTTTGAGCAGTACTTC
>TRBJ2-1|TRBV18|-|many
CASSPNQRSNEQFF
TGTGCCAGCTCACCTAACCAGCGGAGTAATGAGCAGTTCTTC
>TRBJ2-5|TRBV5-5|TRBD1|-
CASSATAGGGETQYF
TGTGCCAGCAGCGCGACTGCAGGGGGCGGAGAGACCCAGTACTTC
>TRBJ1-3|TRBV5-6|TRBD1|few
CASSLERQGGSGNTIYF
TGTGCCAGCAGCTTGGAACGGCAGGGGGGTTCTGGAAACACCATATATTTT
>TRBJ2-1|TRBV27|TRBD1|-
CASSFGTGHYNEQFF
TGTGCCAGCAGTTTTGGGACAGGCCACTACAATGAGCAGTTCTTC
>TRBJ1-2|TRBV7-2|-|many
CASSLFDPVRGYTF
TGTGCCAGCAGCTTGTTTGACCCTGTGAGGGGCTACACCTTC
>TRBJ1-2|TRBV20-1|TRBD1|-
CSCAHRGRPYGYTF
TGCAGTTGTGCGCACAGGGGGCGTCCGTATGGCTACACCTTC
>TRBJ2-7|TRBV7-2|-|many
CASSLAPYPYEQYF
TGTGCCAGCAGCTTAGCGCCCTATCCCTACGAGCAGTACTTC
>TRBJ2-1|TRBV18|-|-
CASSPPGMGNEQFF
TGTGCCAGCTCACCACCGGGGATGGGAAACGAGCAGTTCTTC
>TRBJ2-3|TRBV7-7|-|many
CASSSSPGTHNTQYF
TGTGCTAGCAGCTCCTCACCTGGGACTCACAATACGCAGTATTTT
>TRBJ1-1|TRBV10-3|TRBD1|few
CAISEEGAMNTEAFF
TGTGCCATCAGTGAAGAGGGGGCCATGAACACTGAAGCTTTCTTT
>TRBJ1-1|TRBV7-2|-|-
CASSLAQMNTEAFF
TGTGCCAGCAGTCTAGCCCAGATGAACACTGAAGCTTTCTTT
>TRBJ2-3|TRBV7-3|-|few
CASSLNVGGPENTQYF
TGTGCCAGCAGCTTAAATGTGGGGGGGCCGGAGAATACGCAGTATTTT
>TRBJ2-1|TRBV20-1|-|few
CSASDGAGYNEQFF
TGCAGTGCTAGTGACGGGGCCGGCTACAATGAGCAGTTCTTC
>TRBJ2-2|TRBV7-9|TRBD1|-
CASSIPGGPGELFF
TGTGCCAGCAGCATTCCAGGGGGCCCCGGGGAGCTGTTTTTT
>TRBJ2-1|TRBV12-3/TRBV12-4|TRBD2|many
CASSLTGGKHNEQFF
TGTGCCAGCAGTTTAACGGGGGGTAAACACAATGAGCAGTTCTTC